The 29 T cell receptor beta chains in this list originate from one sample, sequenced in a study of blood T cells in healthy people across ages. Together with a sample-barcoded 5' primer, a J-beta primer mix was included in a second PCR lasting about 7 to 11 cycles. TCRdb independently ran MiXCR on the 5' RACE reads; one entry per CDR3 protein. The sample has under 1 million distinct CDR3 sequences, approximately 44% seen once. The sequenced sample was blood. These receptors were taken from a man in his 60s in good health.

The chain recombines TRBV7-2 with TRBJ1-2; 12 nucleotides match TRBD1. This CDR3 region has 18 residues. V gave up 1 base and J gave up 4 bases; unmatched junction bases: 10. Germline CDR1 SGHTA, CDR2 FQGNSA. CDR3 region: CASSLVGTGGAVSYGYTF. In nucleotides, the CDR3 is TGTGCCAGCAGCTTAGTGGGGACAGGGGGCGCAGTGAGCTATGGCTACACCTTC.

The V call is TRBV4-3, the J call TRBJ1-2; 12 nucleotides line up with TRBD1. CDR1 is LGHNA and CDR2 is YSLEER in the germline V gene. CDR3 length equals 13 residues. V shed 4 bases and J 8 bases; nucleotides not matched to a gene: 2. CDR3 loop: CASSRDRGLGYTF. In nucleotides, the CDR3 is TGCGCCAGCAGCCGGGACAGGGGGCTGGGCTACACCTTC.

V and J are TRBV12-3 or TRBV12-4 and TRBJ2-6; the match to TRBD2 covers 7 bases. Trimming at V came to 3 bases and at J to 0 bases, leaving 5 bases not matched to a gene. The CDR3 is made up of 17 amino acids. The CDR3 loop reads CASSLRGISSGANVLTF. The DNA of the CDR3 is TGTGCCAGCAGTTTGCGGGGGATAAGCTCTGGGGCCAACGTCCTGACTTTC.

The chain is built from TRBV9 and TRBJ2-3; D call uncertain. V lost 4 bases to trimming and J lost 0 bases, with 15 bases between them. The CDR3 contains 16 residues. Germline V gene sequence: CDR1 SGDLS, CDR2 YYNGEE. The DNA of the CDR3 is TGTGCCAGCAGCTTGGAGCTTTTGGGGAGCACAGATACGCAGTATTTT. Its translation: CASSLELLGSTDTQYF.

The chain carries TRBV25-1 and TRBJ1-6; no clear D. The V and J ends lost 3 bases and 2 bases respectively, with 2 bases between them. The germline gives CDR1 MGHDK, CDR2 SYGVNS. This CDR3 has 13 amino acids. CDR3 protein: CASSEAYNSPLHF. Written as DNA, the CDR3 is TGTGCCAGCAGTGAGGCCTATAATTCACCCCTCCACTTT.

This clonotype was seen a few times. J is TRBJ2-1 and V is TRBV7-9, with 16 nucleotides matching TRBD2. Looked up from germline, CDR1 is SEHNR and CDR2 is FQNEAQ (reference sequence). Losses at the gene ends were 4 bases for V and 7 bases for J; bases not matched to a gene: 10. This CDR3 region has 18 residues. CDR3 bases: TGTGCCAGCAGCTCCGATCCGGGACTAGCGGGGGGGCTTAATGAGCAGTTCTTC. It encodes CASSSDPGLAGGLNEQFF.

The V gene is TRBV21-1, the J gene TRBJ1-4; the table's TRBD1 call for D was not verified on the DNA. TRBV21-1 is an annotated pseudogene. CDR3 length: 14 amino acids. This CDR3 reads CASSGTATNEKLFF. CDR3 DNA sequence: TGTGCCAGCAGCGGGACAGCAACTAATGAAAAACTGTTTTTT.

This clonotype has just a few counts. This rearrangement joins TRBV5-1 to TRBJ2-3; D is ambiguous. Germline assignment: CDR1 SGHRS and CDR2 YFSETQ. This CDR3 has 14 amino acids. Trimming cost V 1 base and J 2 bases, with 8 bases left between them. The CDR3 spells CASSLLGFTDTQYF. CDR3 bases: TGCGCCAGCAGCTTGTTGGGATTCACAGATACGCAGTATTTT.

The CDR3 coding sequence is TGTGCCAGCAGCCAAGATATCGGGACAGCAAGTTCTGGGGCCAACGTCCTGACTTTC. It yields the protein CASSQDIGTASSGANVLTF. The genes are TRBV14 and TRBJ2-6; 7 bases fit TRBD1. The J segment lost 1 base and the V segment lost 0 bases, leaving 9 bases of the junction unmatched. The germline gives CDR1 SGHDN, CDR2 FVKESK. The CDR3 is 19 residues long. The full variable domain, completed using reference TRBV14 and TRBJ2-6, is EAGVTQFPSHSVIEKGQTVTLRCDPISGHDNLYWYRRVMGKEIKFLLHFVKESKQDESGMPNNRFLAERTGGTYSTLKVQPAELEDSGVYFCASSQDIGTASSGANVLTFGAGSRLTVL.

This sequence joins TRBV20-1 and TRBJ2-3; D is unclear. Trimming shortened V by 3 bases and J by 5 bases, and 12 bases separated the two germline ends. Germline V gene data show CDR1 as DFQATT and CDR2 as SNEGSKA (reference sequence). The CDR3 runs to 13 residues. Here the CDR3 reads CSARLDRIDTQYF. The CDR3 DNA reads as TGCAGTGCTAGGTTGGATCGCATAGATACGCAGTATTTT.

This clonotype has only a few counts. CDR3 coding DNA: TGTGCCAGCAGCGCCGGCGGGGTGGGGGGCCTGAGGGCTGAAGCTTTCTTT. Translated, it gives CASSAGGVGGLRAEAFF. J is TRBJ1-1 and V is TRBV5-5; D may be TRBD1 (6 bases). V gave up 4 bases and J gave up 6 bases, with 25 bases separating them. This CDR3 has 17 amino acids. Per germline, CDR1 SGHKS and CDR2 YYEKEE (reference sequence).

J is TRBJ1-4 and V is TRBV12-3 or TRBV12-4; perhaps TRBD1 as D (5 bases). The CDR3 extends over 14 amino acids. V lost 6 bases to trimming and J lost 4 bases, with 12 bases between them. The CDR3 nucleotides read TGTGCCAGCAGGGGGGGGGAGGATAATGAAAAACTGTTTTTT. It specifies CASRGGEDNEKLFF.

The rearrangement uses TRBV20-1 and TRBJ2-1, with 10 positions matching TRBD2. Germline CDR1 reads DFQATT; CDR2 reads SNEGSKA (reference sequence). This CDR3 is built from 16 residues. V shed 0 bases, J shed 8 bases, and the junction held 10 bases outside the gene matches. CDR3 nucleotides: TGCAGTGCTAGAGATCTGGAGCGGGGGGGCTTGGATGAGCAGTTCTTC. It is translated as CSARDLERGGLDEQFF.

This clonotype was seen a single time. V gene TRBV6-1 combines with J gene TRBJ1-4; 7 bases line up with TRBD1. CDR3 length: 13 amino acids. Germline V gene lookup returns CDR1 MNHNS and CDR2 SASEGT. V shed 7 bases and J 8 bases; nucleotides not matched to a gene: 7. The CDR3 DNA follows: TGTGCCAGCACGGTGGACAGGACCGAAAAACTGTTTTTT. This codes for CASTVDRTEKLFF.

The sample holds a few counts of this clonotype. The chain couples TRBV6-5 to TRBJ2-1, with 7 positions matching TRBD1. After removal of 0 bases from V and 13 bases from J, the junction contained 3 bases not matched to a gene. Germline assignment: CDR1 MNHEY and CDR2 SVGAGI. This CDR3 has 12 amino acids. Here the CDR3 reads CASSYSRGLQFF. The CDR3 nucleotides read TGTGCCAGCAGTTACTCAAGGGGGCTCCAGTTCTTC.

This clonotype was detected many times. The CDR3 DNA sequence: TGCAGTGCTAGTGTCCAGGGGTCTAACTATGGCTACACCTTC. Its protein is CSASVQGSNYGYTF. The rearrangement joins TRBV20-1 to TRBJ1-2, with a possible D match to TRBD1 (6 bases). With 3 bases removed from V and 0 bases from J, the gap between germline ends came to 11 bases. This CDR3 is 14 amino acids long. Germline V gene lookup returns CDR1 DFQATT and CDR2 SNEGSKA (reference sequence).

This clonotype was seen at least ten times. The chain carries TRBV15 and TRBJ2-7; TRBD2 matches 7 bases. The CDR3 runs 14 residues. The V and J ends lost 5 bases and 3 bases, in that order; junction bases with no gene match: 7. CDR1 LNHNV and CDR2 YYDKDF come from the germline V gene (reference sequence). CDR3 residues: CATSPSGDHYEQYF. Written as DNA, the CDR3 is TGTGCCACCAGCCCCAGCGGGGACCACTACGAGCAGTACTTC.

Only a few counts were recorded for this clonotype. The chain recombines TRBV7-2 with TRBJ1-1; no definite D call. Trimming removed 2 bases from V and 4 bases from J, with 11 bases in between. The CDR3 is made up of 14 amino acids. The germline gives CDR1 SGHTA, CDR2 FQGNSA. CDR3 in DNA: TGTGCCAGCAGCTTAAATCATTGGGTCACTGAAGCTTTCTTT. It translates to CASSLNHWVTEAFF.

This chain links TRBV12-5 with TRBJ1-4; D remains unclear. The CDR3 is made up of 14 amino acids. The V and J ends lost 6 bases and 4 bases respectively, with 12 bases between them. The V gene's germline CDR1 is LGHNT and CDR2 FRNRAP. As DNA, the CDR3 is TGTGCTAGTGGCCCCGGATCGTATAATGAAAAACTGTTTTTT. Protein product: CASGPGSYNEKLFF.

The chain is built from TRBV11-3 and TRBJ2-7, with 8 bases fitting TRBD2. Germline V CDR1 and CDR2: SGHNT, YENEEA. The CDR3 contains 15 residues. V gave up 4 bases and J gave up 2 bases; unmatched junction bases: 7. The CDR3 nucleotides read TGTGCCAGCAGCTCGGGCGGGGGGACAACCTACGAGCAGTACTTC. Protein product: CASSSGGGTTYEQYF.

This clonotype appeared a single time. The chain links TRBV20-1 to TRBJ1-2; 8 positions agree with TRBD1. V shed 5 bases, J shed 3 bases, and the junction held 5 bases outside the gene matches. The CDR3 has 13 amino acids. Germline V gene data show CDR1 as DFQATT and CDR2 as SNEGSKA (reference sequence). Written as DNA, the CDR3 is TGCAGTGCTCCGGACAGGGCAGACTATGGCTACACCTTC. Its protein is CSAPDRADYGYTF.

The chain combines TRBV12-3 or TRBV12-4 with TRBJ2-3; 7 bases line up with TRBD1. The CDR3 runs to 15 residues. Losses at the gene ends were 7 bases for V and 2 bases for J; bases not matched to a gene: 9. Written as DNA, the CDR3 is TGTGCCAGCACTATAACGACAGGGCTCACAGATACGCAGTATTTT. Encoded protein: CASTITTGLTDTQYF.

The gene calls are TRBV15 and TRBJ2-1; TRBD2 matches at 7 bases. The CDR3 is made up of 14 amino acids. The germline V gene encodes CDR1 LNHNV and CDR2 YYDKDF (reference sequence). The V and J ends lost 3 bases and 3 bases, in that order; junction bases with no gene match: 2. The CDR3 bases are TGTGCCACCAGCAGGCGGGAGTACTACAATGAGCAGTTCTTC. This gives the protein CATSRREYYNEQFF.

The chain employs TRBV30 and TRBJ1-6, with TRBD1 matching over 10 bases. The CDR3 loop spans 13 amino acids. In germline, CDR1 is GTSNPN, CDR2 SVGIG (reference sequence). Germline trimming cut 4 bases from V and 7 bases from J; bases unmatched to any gene: 1. The CDR3 sequence is CAWTGQGNSPLHF. The CDR3 coding sequence is TGTGCCTGGACGGGACAGGGGAATTCACCCCTCCACTTT.

The chain links TRBV5-1 to TRBJ1-2; tentative D call: TRBD1 (5 bases). This CDR3 comprises 15 residues. Germline V gene data show CDR1 as SGHRS and CDR2 as YFSETQ. V was cut by 2 bases and J by 2 bases, with 13 bases left in between. The CDR3 reads CASSFPGRENYGYTF. The CDR3 region has the DNA TGCGCCAGCAGCTTTCCGGGACGGGAGAACTATGGCTACACCTTC. The variable domain in full, completed from reference TRBV5-1 and TRBJ1-2, reads KAGVTQTPRYLIKTRGQQVTLSCSPISGHRSVSWYQQTPGQGLQFLFEYFSETQRNKGNFPGRFSGRQFSNSRSEMNVSTLELGDSALYLCASSFPGRENYGYTFGSGTRLTVV.

The CDR3 DNA reads TGTGCCAGCAGCCCACTCTCGGGGGGGACCACAGATACGCAGTATTTT. It encodes CASSPLSGGTTDTQYF. The chain is built from TRBV3-1 and TRBJ2-3, with 8 positions matching TRBD2. CDR1 is LGHDT and CDR2 is YNNKEL in the germline V gene (reference sequence). The V segment lost 4 bases and the J segment 2 bases; nucleotides outside the gene matches: 8. The CDR3 consists of 16 residues.

The gene calls are TRBV4-2 and TRBJ2-3; a possible D gene is TRBD1 (6 bases). V lost 5 bases, J lost 2 bases, and 8 bases lay in between. There are 13 residues in the CDR3. Looked up from germline, CDR1 is LGHNA and CDR2 is YNFKEQ. The CDR3 DNA reads as TGTGCCAGCAGCGGACAGATCACAGATACGCAGTATTTT. Its translation is CASSGQITDTQYF.

The rearrangement uses TRBV30 and TRBJ2-7; D ambiguous. Germline lookup yields CDR1 GTSNPN and CDR2 SVGIG (reference sequence). This CDR3 has 12 amino acids. Trimming took off 2 bases at V and 4 bases at J, with 9 bases between the two ends. The CDR3 sequence is CAWSPPSYEQYF. In nucleotides, the CDR3 is TGTGCCTGGAGTCCCCCGAGTTACGAGCAGTACTTC. Drawing the rest from reference TRBV30 and TRBJ2-7, the complete variable domain is SQTIHQWPATLVQPVGSPLSLECTVEGTSNPNLYWYRQAAGRGLQLLFYSVGIGQISSEVPQNLSASRPQDRQFILSSKKLLLSDSGFYLCAWSPPSYEQYFGPGTRLTVT.

This clonotype was detected a few times. This chain links TRBV20-1 with TRBJ2-1; possibly TRBD1 for D (6 bases). Germline CDR1 reads DFQATT; CDR2 reads SNEGSKA (reference sequence). V lost 0 bases to trimming and J lost 2 bases, with 8 bases between them. The length of the CDR3 is 14 residues. In DNA form, the CDR3 reads TGCAGTGCTAGAGACGCAGGGGCCTACAATGAGCAGTTCTTC. This gives the protein CSARDAGAYNEQFF.